These T cell receptor beta chains were read from a single sample in a study of T-cell memory formation after mild COVID-19. TCRdb analysed the 5' RACE reads with MiXCR anew, one entry per CDR3 protein. The sample contains hundreds of thousands of distinct CDR3 sequences, roughly 20% of which appear only once. Material for sequencing was PBMCs or a T cell subset sorted from them (not recorded which). All receptors come from an adult woman who had mild COVID-19 (a few samples of this study predate the infection). Cell type and time point are not known. Each CDR3 is given with its conserved first and last residue. D genes are given only for firm matches.

d_gene,j_gene,v_gene,CDR3aa
.,TRBJ1-2,TRBV15,CATSRTELDSDYGYTF
TRBD1,TRBJ2-6,TRBV6-1,CASSLDRAGANVLTF
.,TRBJ1-5,TRBV7-2,CASSLTPNGNQPQHF
.,TRBJ2-7,TRBV12-3/TRBV12-4,CASSLAIGQRQHYEQYF
.,TRBJ1-4,TRBV24-1,CATSDLPGSRGGEKLFF
TRBD1,TRBJ2-1,TRBV29-1,CSVGQGGYNEQFF
TRBD1,TRBJ1-5,TRBV5-1,CASSPTGSNQPQHF
.,TRBJ2-1,TRBV5-1,CASSLSGIPYNEQFF
TRBD1,TRBJ2-7,TRBV6-5,CASSTGQSLRQGQYF
.,TRBJ1-5,TRBV11-3,CASSHDRNQPQHF
TRBD1,TRBJ1-4,TRBV19,CASRRTGTGVTNEKLFF
TRBD1,TRBJ2-2,TRBV15,CATSRADFRGLTPNTGELFF
TRBD1,TRBJ2-1,TRBV11-1,CASSLRQGAPNYNEQFF
TRBD2,TRBJ2-1,TRBV5-1,CASRPQGTSGYNEQFF
.,TRBJ2-5,TRBV7-9,CASSSRGHQETQYF
.,TRBJ2-4,TRBV12-3/TRBV12-4,CASNQGTGLLNIQYF
TRBD2,TRBJ2-2,TRBV12-3/TRBV12-4,CASSLVFLAGADTGELFF
TRBD1,TRBJ2-2,TRBV29-1,CSVEGTGSGELFF
.,TRBJ2-3,TRBV12-3/TRBV12-4,CASSFRQRTDTQYF
.,TRBJ2-5,TRBV20-1,CSARRRAETQYF
TRBD2,TRBJ2-1,TRBV5-5,CASSFSLAGYNEQFF
TRBD1,TRBJ2-3,TRBV5-1,CASSLGTGGASDTQYF
.,TRBJ1-2,TRBV5-1,CASSPPFSGYGYTF
TRBD1,TRBJ1-1,TRBV12-3/TRBV12-4,CASSPRTGQGAEAFF
.,TRBJ2-3,TRBV6-1,CASTLGIYPSTDTQYF
TRBD2,TRBJ2-1,TRBV6-6,CASSQWASGGARDEQFF
.,TRBJ1-5,TRBV7-9,CASSPDGGNQPQHF
.,TRBJ2-7,TRBV7-6,CASSSISSGPYEQYF
TRBD1,TRBJ1-1,TRBV11-1,CASSLAQGASTFF
.,TRBJ2-1,TRBV7-9,CASSLGFSYNEQFF
.,TRBJ1-1,TRBV5-5,CASSLVWGPTEAFF
.,TRBJ1-1,TRBV27,CASSLGAGLTEAFF
TRBD2,TRBJ2-3,TRBV4-1,CASSQEEAGGSDTQYF